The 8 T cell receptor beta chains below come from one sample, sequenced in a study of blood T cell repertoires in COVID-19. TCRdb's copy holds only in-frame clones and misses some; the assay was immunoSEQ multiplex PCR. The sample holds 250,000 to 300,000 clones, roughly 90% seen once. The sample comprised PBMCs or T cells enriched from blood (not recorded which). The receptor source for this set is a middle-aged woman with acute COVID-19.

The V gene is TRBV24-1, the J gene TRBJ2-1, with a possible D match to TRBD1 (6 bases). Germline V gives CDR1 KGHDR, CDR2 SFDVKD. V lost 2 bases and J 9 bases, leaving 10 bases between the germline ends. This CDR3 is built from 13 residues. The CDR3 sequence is CATSDSHRAEQFF. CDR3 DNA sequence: TGTGCCACCAGTGATTCCCACAGGGCTGAGCAGTTCTTC.

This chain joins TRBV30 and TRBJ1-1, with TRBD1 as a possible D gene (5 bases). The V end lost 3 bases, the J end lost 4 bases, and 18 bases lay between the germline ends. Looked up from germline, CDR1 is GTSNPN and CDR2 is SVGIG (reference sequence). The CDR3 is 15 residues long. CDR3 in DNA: TGTGCCTGGAGCCCTTCTGGGGGGGGTGGCACTGAAGCTTTCTTT. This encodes CAWSPSGGGGTEAFF.

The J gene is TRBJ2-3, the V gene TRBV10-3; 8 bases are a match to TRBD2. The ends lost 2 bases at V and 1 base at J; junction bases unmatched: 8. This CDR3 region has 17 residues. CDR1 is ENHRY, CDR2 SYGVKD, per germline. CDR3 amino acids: CAISETPTSGRTDTQYF. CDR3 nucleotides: TGTGCCATCAGTGAGACCCCCACTAGCGGTCGCACAGATACGCAGTATTTT.

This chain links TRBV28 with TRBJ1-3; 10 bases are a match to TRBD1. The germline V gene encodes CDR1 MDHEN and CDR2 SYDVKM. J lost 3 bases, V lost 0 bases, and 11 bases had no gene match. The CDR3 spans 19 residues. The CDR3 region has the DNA TGTGCCAGCAGTTTATGTTTGGGGGACAGGGGCTTACGTGGAAACACCATATATTTT. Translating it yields CASSLCLGDRGLRGNTIYF.

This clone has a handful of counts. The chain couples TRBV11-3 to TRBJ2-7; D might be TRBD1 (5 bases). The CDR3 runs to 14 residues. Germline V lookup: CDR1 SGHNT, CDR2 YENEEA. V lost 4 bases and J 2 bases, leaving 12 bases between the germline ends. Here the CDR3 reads CASSSRTPPYEQYF. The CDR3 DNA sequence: TGTGCCAGCAGCTCGCGGACACCGCCCTACGAGCAGTACTTC.

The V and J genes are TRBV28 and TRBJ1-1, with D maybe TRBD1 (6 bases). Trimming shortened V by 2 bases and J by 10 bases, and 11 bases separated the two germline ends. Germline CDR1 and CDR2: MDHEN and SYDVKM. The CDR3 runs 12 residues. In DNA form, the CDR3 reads TGTGCCAGCAGTTTAGGGGGCGGGGGAGCTTTCTTT. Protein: CASSLGGGGAFF.

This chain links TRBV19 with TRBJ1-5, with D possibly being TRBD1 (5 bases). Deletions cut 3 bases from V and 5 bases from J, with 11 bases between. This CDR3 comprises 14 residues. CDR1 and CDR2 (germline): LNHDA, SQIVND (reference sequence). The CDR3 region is CASSISQGDQPQHF. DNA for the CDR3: TGTGCCAGTAGTATTTCTCAGGGCGATCAGCCCCAGCATTTT.

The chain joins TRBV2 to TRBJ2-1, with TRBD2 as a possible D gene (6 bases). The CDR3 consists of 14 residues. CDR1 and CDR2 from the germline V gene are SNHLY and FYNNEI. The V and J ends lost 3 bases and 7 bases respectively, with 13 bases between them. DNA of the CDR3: TGTGCCAGCAGTGAGGCCCGCGGGGCAAATGAGCAGTTCTTC. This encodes CASSEARGANEQFF.